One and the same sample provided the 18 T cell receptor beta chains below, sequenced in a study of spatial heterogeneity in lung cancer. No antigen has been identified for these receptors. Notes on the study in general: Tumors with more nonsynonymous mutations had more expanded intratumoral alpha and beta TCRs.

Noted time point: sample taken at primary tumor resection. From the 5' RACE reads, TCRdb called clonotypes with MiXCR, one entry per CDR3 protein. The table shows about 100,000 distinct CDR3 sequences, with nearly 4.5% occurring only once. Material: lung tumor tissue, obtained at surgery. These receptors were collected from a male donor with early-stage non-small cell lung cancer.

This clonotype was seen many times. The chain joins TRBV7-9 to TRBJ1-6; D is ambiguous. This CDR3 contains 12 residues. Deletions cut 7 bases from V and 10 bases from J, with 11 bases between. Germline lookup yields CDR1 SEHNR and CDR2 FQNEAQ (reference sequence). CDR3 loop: CASIGLGSPLHF. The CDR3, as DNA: TGTGCCAGCATCGGGCTAGGGTCACCCCTCCACTTT.

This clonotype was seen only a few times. The CDR3 DNA reads as TGTGCCAGTACACTAGCGGTCTCCTACAATGAGCAGTTCTTC. Its translation: CASTLAVSYNEQFF. The chain combines TRBV13 with TRBJ2-1; 8 positions agree with TRBD2. V trimming: 9 bases; J trimming: 0 bases; junction bases outside the gene matches: 4. The germline V gene encodes CDR1 PRHDT and CDR2 FYEKMQ (reference sequence). The CDR3 consists of 14 residues.

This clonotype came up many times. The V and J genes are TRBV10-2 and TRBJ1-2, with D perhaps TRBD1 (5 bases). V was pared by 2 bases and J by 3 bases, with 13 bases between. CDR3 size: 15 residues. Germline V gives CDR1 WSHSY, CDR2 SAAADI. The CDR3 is CASSERQGQHYGYTF. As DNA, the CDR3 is TGCGCCAGCAGTGAGAGGCAGGGCCAGCACTATGGCTACACCTTC.

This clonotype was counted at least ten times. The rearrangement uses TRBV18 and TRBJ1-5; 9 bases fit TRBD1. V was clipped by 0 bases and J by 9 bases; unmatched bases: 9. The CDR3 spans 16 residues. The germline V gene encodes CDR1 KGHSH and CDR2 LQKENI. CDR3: CASSPPGGQGLRPQHF. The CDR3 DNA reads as TGTGCCAGCTCACCACCGGGGGGACAGGGTTTGAGGCCCCAGCATTTT.

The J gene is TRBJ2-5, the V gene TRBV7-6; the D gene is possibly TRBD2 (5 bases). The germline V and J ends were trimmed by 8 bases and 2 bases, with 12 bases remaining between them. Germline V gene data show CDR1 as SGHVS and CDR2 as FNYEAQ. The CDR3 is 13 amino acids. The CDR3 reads CASSWENQETQYF. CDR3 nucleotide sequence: TGTGCCAGCTCCTGGGAGAATCAAGAGACCCAGTACTTC.

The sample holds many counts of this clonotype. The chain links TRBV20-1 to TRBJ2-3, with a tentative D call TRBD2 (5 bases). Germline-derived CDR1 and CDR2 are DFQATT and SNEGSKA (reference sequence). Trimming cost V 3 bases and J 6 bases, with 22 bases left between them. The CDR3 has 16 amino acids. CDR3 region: CSARSFAGKKVDTQYF. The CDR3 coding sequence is TGCAGTGCTAGGTCTTTTGCGGGTAAAAAGGTGGATACGCAGTATTTT.

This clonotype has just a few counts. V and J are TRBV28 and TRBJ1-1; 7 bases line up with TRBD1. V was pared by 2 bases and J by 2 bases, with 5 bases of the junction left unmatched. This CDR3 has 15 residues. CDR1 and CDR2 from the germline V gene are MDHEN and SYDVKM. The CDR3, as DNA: TGTGCCAGCAGTTTACTGACAGGGCCCAACACTGAAGCTTTCTTT. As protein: CASSLLTGPNTEAFF.

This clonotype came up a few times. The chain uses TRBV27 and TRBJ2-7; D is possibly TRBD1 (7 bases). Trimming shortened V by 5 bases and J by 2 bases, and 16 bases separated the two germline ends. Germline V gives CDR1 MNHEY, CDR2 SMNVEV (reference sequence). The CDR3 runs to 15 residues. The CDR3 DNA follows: TGTGCCAGCAGTCCGTACAGGGGAGGCCCCTACGAGCAGTACTTC. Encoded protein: CASSPYRGGPYEQYF.

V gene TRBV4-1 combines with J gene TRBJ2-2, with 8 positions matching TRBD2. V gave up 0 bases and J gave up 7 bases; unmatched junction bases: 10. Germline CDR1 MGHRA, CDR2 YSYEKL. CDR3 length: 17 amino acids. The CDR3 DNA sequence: TGCGCCAGCAGCCAAGAAAAGGCGGGAGGAGGTATCGGGGAGCTGTTTTTT. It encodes CASSQEKAGGGIGELFF.

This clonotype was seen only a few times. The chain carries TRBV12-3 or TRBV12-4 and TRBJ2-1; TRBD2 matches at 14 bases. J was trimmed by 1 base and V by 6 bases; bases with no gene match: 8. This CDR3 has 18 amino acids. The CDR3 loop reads CASRKRLAGGSSYNEQFF. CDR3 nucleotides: TGTGCCAGCAGGAAACGACTAGCGGGAGGGTCATCCTACAATGAGCAGTTCTTC.

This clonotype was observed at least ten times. The CDR3 DNA reads TGTGCCAGCAGTGAGAACACTGAAGCTTTCTTT. This sequence encodes CASSENTEAFF. This chain connects TRBV12-3 or TRBV12-4 to TRBJ1-1; D is undetermined. The CDR3 totals 11 residues. V was cut by 5 bases and J by 1 base, with 2 bases left in between.

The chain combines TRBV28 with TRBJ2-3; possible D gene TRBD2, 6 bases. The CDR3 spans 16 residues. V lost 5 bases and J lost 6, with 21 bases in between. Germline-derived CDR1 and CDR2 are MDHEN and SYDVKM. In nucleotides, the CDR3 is TGTGCCAGCAGTGCCTTTTGGGCGGGATCGAAGGATACGCAGTATTTT. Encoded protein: CASSAFWAGSKDTQYF. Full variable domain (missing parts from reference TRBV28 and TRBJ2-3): DVKVTQSSRYLVKRTGEKVFLECVQDMDHENMFWYRQDPGLGLRLIYFSYDVKMKEKGDIPEGYSVSREKKERFSLILESASTNQTSMYLCASSAFWAGSKDTQYFGPGTRLTVL.

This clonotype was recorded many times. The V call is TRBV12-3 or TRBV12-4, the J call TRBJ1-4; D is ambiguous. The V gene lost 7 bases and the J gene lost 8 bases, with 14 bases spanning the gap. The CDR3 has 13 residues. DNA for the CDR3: TGTGCCAGCACCCTTGACCGGATCGAAAAACTGTTTTTT. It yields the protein CASTLDRIEKLFF.

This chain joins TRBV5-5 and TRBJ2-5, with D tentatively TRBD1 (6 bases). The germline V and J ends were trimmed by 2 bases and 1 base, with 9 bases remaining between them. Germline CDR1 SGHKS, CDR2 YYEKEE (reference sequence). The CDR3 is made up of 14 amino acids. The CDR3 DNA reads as TGTGCCAGCAGCTTACGGGACATCCAAGAGACCCAGTACTTC. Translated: CASSLRDIQETQYF.

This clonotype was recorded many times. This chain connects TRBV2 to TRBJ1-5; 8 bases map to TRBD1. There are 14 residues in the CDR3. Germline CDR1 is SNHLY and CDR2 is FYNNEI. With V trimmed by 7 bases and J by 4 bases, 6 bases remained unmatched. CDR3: CASTGTGPNQPQHF. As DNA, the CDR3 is TGTGCCAGCACTGGGACAGGCCCTAATCAGCCCCAGCATTTT.

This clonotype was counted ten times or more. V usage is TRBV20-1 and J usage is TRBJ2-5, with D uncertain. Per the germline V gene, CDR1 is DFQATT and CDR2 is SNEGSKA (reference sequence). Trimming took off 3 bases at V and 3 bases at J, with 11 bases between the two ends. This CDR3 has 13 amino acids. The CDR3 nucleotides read TGCAGTGCTAGGGAAACCATCAAAGAGACCCAGTACTTC. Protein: CSARETIKETQYF.

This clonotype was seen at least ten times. The CDR3 region has the DNA TGTGCCAGCAGTTTGACAGCGAACACTGAAGCTTTCTTT. The encoded protein is CASSLTANTEAFF. V is TRBV12-3 or TRBV12-4 and J is TRBJ1-1; TRBD1 might be the D (5 bases). Trimming stripped 3 bases from V and 1 base from J, with 6 bases between. The CDR3 runs to 13 residues.

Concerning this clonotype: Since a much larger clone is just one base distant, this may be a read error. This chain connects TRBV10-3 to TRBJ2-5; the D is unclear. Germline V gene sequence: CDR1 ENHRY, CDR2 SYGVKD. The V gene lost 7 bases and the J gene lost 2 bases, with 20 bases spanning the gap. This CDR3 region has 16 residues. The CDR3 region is CAITTTVGSNQETQYF. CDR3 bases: TGTGCCATCACAACGACGGTGGGTTCCAATCAAGAGACCCAGTACTTC.